This T cell receptor (beta chain) stems from a study of T-cell memory formation after mild COVID-19. One entry per CDR3 protein, called by TCRdb with MiXCR from the 5' RACE reads. This sample has about 430,000 distinct CDR3 sequences, with 20% to 25% found just once. The CDR3 consists of 15 residues. V shed 4 bases and J 5 bases; nucleotides not matched to a gene: 3. Per the germline V gene, CDR1 is SGHTA and CDR2 is FQGNSA. The receptor was isolated from an adult woman who had mild COVID-19 (a few samples of this study predate the infection). Cell type and time point are not known. J is TRBJ2-1 and V is TRBV7-2; 12 bases align to TRBD2. The material sequenced was PBMCs or a T cell subset sorted from them (not recorded which). Here the CDR3 DNA reads TGTGCCAGCAGCTCCAGACTAGCGGGGGACAATGAGCAGTTCTTC. It yields the protein CASSSRLAGDNEQFF.